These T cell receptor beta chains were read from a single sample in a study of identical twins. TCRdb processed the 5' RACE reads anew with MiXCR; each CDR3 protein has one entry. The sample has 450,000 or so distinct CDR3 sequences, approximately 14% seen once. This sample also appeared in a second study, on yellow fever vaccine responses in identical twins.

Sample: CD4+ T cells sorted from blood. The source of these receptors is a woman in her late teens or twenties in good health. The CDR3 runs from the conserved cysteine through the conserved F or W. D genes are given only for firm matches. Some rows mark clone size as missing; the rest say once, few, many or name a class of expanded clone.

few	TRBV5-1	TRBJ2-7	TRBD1	TGCGCCAGCAGCTTGGCCGGGACAGGGGGCAACGAGCAGTACTTC	CASSLAGTGGNEQYF
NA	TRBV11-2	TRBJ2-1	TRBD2	TGTGCCAGCAGCCCAGAAAGCGGGGGCTACAATGAGCAGTTCTTC	CASSPESGGYNEQFF
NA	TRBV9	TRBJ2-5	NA	TGTGCCAGCCCCAGTTGGGGTAAAGAGACCCAGTACTTC	CASPSWGKETQYF
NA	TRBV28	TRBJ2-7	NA	TGTGCCGTAGGCCAGGGCCCATTCACCTACGAGCAGTACTTC	CAVGQGPFTYEQYF
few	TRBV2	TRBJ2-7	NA	TGTGCCAGCAGTGAAGCGCTTCGGACCAGCTCCTACGAGCAGTACTTC	CASSEALRTSSYEQYF
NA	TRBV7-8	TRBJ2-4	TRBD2	TGTGCCAGCAGCTCACCGACTAGCGGGAGTGACATTCAGTACTTC	CASSSPTSGSDIQYF
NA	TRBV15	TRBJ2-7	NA	TGTGCCACCAGCAAAAGGACGCTTTCCTACGAGCAGTACTTC	CATSKRTLSYEQYF
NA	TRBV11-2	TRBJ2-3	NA	TGTGCCAGCAGCCGAGGGACGCTCAATGCGGATACGCAGTATTTT	CASSRGTLNADTQYF
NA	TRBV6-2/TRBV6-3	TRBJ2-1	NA	TGTGCCAGCACCAAGGACAGCTACAATGAGCAGTTCTTC	CASTKDSYNEQFF
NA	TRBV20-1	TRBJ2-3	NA	TGCAGTGCTAGTGCAGTGGTACCCGCTCTACCTAGCACAGATACGCAGTATTTT	CSASAVVPALPSTDTQYF
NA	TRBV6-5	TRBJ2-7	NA	TGTGCCAGCAGTTCACCTAGCTCTCAGGTGCAGGACTTC	CASSSPSSQVQDF
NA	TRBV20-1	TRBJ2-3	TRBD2	TGCAGTGCTAGTGCTAGCGGGGGGTCCACAGATACGCAGTATTTT	CSASASGGSTDTQYF
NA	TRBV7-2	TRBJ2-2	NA	TGTGCCAGCAGCCGGAATTGGAACACCGGGGAGCTGTTTTTT	CASSRNWNTGELFF
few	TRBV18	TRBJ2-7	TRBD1	TGTGCCAGCTCACCGAGACCGGGACAGGGGGCTTTCGAGCAGTACTTC	CASSPRPGQGAFEQYF
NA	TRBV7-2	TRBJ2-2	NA	TGTGCCAGCAGCCCCCAGCAGGCCGGGGAGCTGTTTTTT	CASSPQQAGELFF
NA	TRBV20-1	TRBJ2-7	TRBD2	TGCAGTGCTAGAGCCCCCCCTGCTAGCGGGGGGGTGAAACCCTACGAGCAGTACTTC	CSARAPPASGGVKPYEQYF